Included here is one T cell receptor (beta chain) sequence, with context. The protocol was immunoSEQ multiplex PCR, while the TCRdb copy is restricted to in-frame clones and leaves out a portion. The table lists roughly 130,000 clones, about 88% of them singletons. These data are taken from a study of cytomegalovirus exposure and HLA in healthy donors. Trimming removed 9 bases from V and 8 bases from J; junction bases left unmatched: 4. Germline lookup yields CDR1 WNHNN and CDR2 SYGVQD (reference sequence). The CDR3 is 14 residues long. This chain joins TRBV10-1 and TRBJ2-2, with TRBD2 matching 15 bases. Sequencing used PBMCs. This receptor was taken from a man between 25 and 39 years old in good health and CMV-seronegative. The CDR3 nucleotides are TGCGCCAGGGGACTAGCGGGAGGATCGGGGGAGCTGTTTTTT. Its translation: CARGLAGGSGELFF.